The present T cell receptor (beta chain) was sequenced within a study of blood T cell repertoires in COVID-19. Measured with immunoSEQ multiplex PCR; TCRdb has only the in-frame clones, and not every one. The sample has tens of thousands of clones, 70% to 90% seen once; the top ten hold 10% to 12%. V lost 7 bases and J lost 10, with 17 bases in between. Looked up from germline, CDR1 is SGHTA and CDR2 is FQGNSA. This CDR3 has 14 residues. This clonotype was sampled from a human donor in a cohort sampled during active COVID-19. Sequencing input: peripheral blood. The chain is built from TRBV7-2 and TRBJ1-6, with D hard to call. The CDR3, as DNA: TGTGCCAGCAATAATTCCGGGTTCAACTCACCCCTCCACTTT. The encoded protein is CASNNSGFNSPLHF.